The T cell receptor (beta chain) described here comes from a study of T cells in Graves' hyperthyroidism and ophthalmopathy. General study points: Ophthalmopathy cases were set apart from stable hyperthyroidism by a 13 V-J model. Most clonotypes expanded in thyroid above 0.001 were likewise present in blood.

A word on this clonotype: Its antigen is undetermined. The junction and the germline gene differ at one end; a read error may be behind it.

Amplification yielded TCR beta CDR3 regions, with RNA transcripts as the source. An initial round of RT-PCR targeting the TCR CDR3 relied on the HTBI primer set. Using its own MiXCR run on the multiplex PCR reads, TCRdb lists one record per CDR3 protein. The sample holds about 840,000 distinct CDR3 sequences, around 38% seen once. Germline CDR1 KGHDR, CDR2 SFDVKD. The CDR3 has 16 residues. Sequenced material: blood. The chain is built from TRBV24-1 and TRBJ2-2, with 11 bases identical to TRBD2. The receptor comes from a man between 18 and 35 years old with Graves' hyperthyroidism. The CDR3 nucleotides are TGTGCCTCCAGTGATCAGACTAGCGGGGTGACCGGGGAGCTGTTTTTT. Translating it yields CASSDQTSGVTGELFF.